The 32 T cell receptor beta chains presented below share a single source sample, sequenced in a study of cytomegalovirus exposure and HLA in healthy donors. The PCR was carried out with 60 Vbeta primers and 13 Jbeta primers. Profiling relied on immunoSEQ multiplex PCR, and the TCRdb table lists in-frame clones only, not all of them. The sample consists of more than 100,000 clones, roughly 78% of them appearing once. Sequenced sample: PBMCs. Source of these receptors: a man aged 40-49 years in good health and CMV-seronegative.

The chain employs TRBV19 and TRBJ2-2; D might be TRBD2 (6 bases). Germline CDR1 LNHDA, CDR2 SQIVND (reference sequence). The CDR3 has 15 residues. Trimming pared 6 bases from V and 4 bases from J, leaving 15 bases between. In DNA form, the CDR3 reads TGTGCCAGTAGAGAGACTAGTTTAGCCACCGGGGAGCTGTTTTTT. This sequence encodes CASRETSLATGELFF.

The chain recombines TRBV6-6 with TRBJ1-4; D is perhaps TRBD1 (5 bases). Germline CDR1 MNHNY, CDR2 SVGAGI (reference sequence). CDR3 size: 15 residues. V shed 0 bases and J shed 7 bases, with 12 bases lying between them. The CDR3 DNA reads TGTGCCAGCAGTTACTCGGGACTAGAGGGTGAAAAACTGTTTTTT. Translation gives CASSYSGLEGEKLFF.

The V gene is TRBV14, the J gene TRBJ2-4, with a possible D match to TRBD2 (5 bases). The germline V gene encodes CDR1 SGHDN and CDR2 FVKESK. V was shortened by 1 base and J by 8 bases, with 12 bases between the two germline ends. This CDR3 comprises 14 residues. The CDR3 protein is CASSQAGSRDIQYF. For the CDR3, the DNA is TGTGCCAGCAGCCAAGCGGGATCTCGGGACATTCAGTACTTC. Combining the CDR3 with reference TRBV14 and TRBJ2-4 gives the whole variable domain EAGVTQFPSHSVIEKGQTVTLRCDPISGHDNLYWYRRVMGKEIKFLLHFVKESKQDESGMPNNRFLAERTGGTYSTLKVQPAELEDSGVYFCASSQAGSRDIQYFGAGTRLSVL.

The rearrangement joins TRBV5-1 to TRBJ2-7; D is uncertain. CDR1 SGHRS and CDR2 YFSETQ come from the germline V gene. V shed 4 bases and J shed 4 bases, with 12 bases lying between them. This CDR3 contains 13 residues. Written as DNA, the CDR3 is TGCGCCAGCAGCCTGACTGCGCCTTACGAGCAGTACTTC. Amino acids: CASSLTAPYEQYF.

The chain joins TRBV2 to TRBJ1-2; D possibly corresponds to TRBD1 (5 bases). Germline V gives CDR1 SNHLY, CDR2 FYNNEI. The CDR3 contains 14 residues. Trimming pared 2 bases from V and 5 bases from J, leaving 12 bases between. The CDR3 sequence is CASSESFGGYGYTF. For the CDR3, the DNA is TGTGCCAGCAGTGAATCGTTCGGGGGATATGGCTACACCTTC.

The chain employs TRBV2 and TRBJ1-2; possible D gene TRBD1, 5 bases. Germline values: CDR1 SNHLY, CDR2 FYNNEI. The CDR3 consists of 15 residues. The V end lost 4 bases, the J end lost 6 bases, and 18 bases lay between the germline ends. CDR3 nucleotides: TGTGCCAGCAGTGGAGAAGCGGGACGGTGGGATGGCTACACCTTC. Amino acids: CASSGEAGRWDGYTF.

This clone was counted once. The V and J genes are TRBV29-1 and TRBJ2-3; 7 bases line up with TRBD2. The trim removed 4 bases at V and 7 bases at J, leaving 14 bases unmatched. The CDR3 has 15 amino acids. CDR1 is SQVTM, CDR2 ANQGSEA, per germline. DNA for the CDR3: TGCAGCGTTGGCTATATGGGGGGGTTCTCCAATACGCAGTATTTT. Translation gives CSVGYMGGFSNTQYF.

The chain uses TRBV27 and TRBJ2-2; maybe TRBD1 (6 bases). The CDR3 consists of 14 residues. Germline V lookup: CDR1 MNHEY, CDR2 SMNVEV (reference sequence). Trimming shortened V by 2 bases and J by 5 bases, and 9 bases separated the two germline ends. The CDR3 sequence is CASSLQTGTGELFF. The CDR3 nucleotides are TGTGCCAGCAGTTTACAAACAGGGACCGGGGAGCTGTTTTTT.

This sequence joins TRBV11-2 and TRBJ2-7, with D tentatively TRBD2 (6 bases). This CDR3 region has 14 residues. Trimming cost V 1 base and J 2 bases, with 9 bases left between them. Germline loops: CDR1 SGHAT, CDR2 FQNNGV. CDR3 sequence (DNA): TGTGCCAGCAGCTTAGCCGGGGGTGCCTACGAGCAGTACTTC. It specifies CASSLAGGAYEQYF.

This chain joins TRBV7-6 and TRBJ2-5; 8 nucleotides agree with TRBD2. This CDR3 has 15 amino acids. V gave up 3 bases and J gave up 4 bases; unmatched junction bases: 7. CDR1 and CDR2 (germline): SGHVS, FNYEAQ. CDR3 protein: CASSLGTSGGETQYF. The CDR3 DNA reads as TGTGCCAGCAGCTTGGGGACTAGTGGTGGAGAGACCCAGTACTTC.

V usage is TRBV5-4 and J usage is TRBJ2-3, with a tentative D call TRBD2 (6 bases). Trimming pared 0 bases from V and 1 base from J, leaving 12 bases between. This CDR3 has 16 residues. Germline V gene lookup returns CDR1 SGHNT and CDR2 YYREEE (reference sequence). Here the CDR3 DNA reads TGTGCCAGCAGCTTGGGAGCGGACTACCGCACAGATACGCAGTATTTT. As protein: CASSLGADYRTDTQYF.

The chain joins TRBV5-6 to TRBJ2-2, with D possibly TRBD1 on 6 matching bases. Germline assignment: CDR1 SGHDT and CDR2 YYEEEE. V lost 4 bases to trimming and J lost 2 bases, with 15 bases between them. This CDR3 region has 16 residues. CDR3 sequence (DNA): TGTGCCAGCAGCGCCTCCGGGACATTAAACACCGGGGAGCTGTTTTTT. It encodes CASSASGTLNTGELFF. Full variable domain (rest looked up from reference TRBV5-6 and TRBJ2-2): DAGVTQSPTHLIKTRGQQVTLRCSPKSGHDTVSWYQQALGQGPQFIFQYYEEEERQRGNFPDRFSGHQFPNYSSELNVNALLLGDSALYLCASSASGTLNTGELFFGEGSRLTVL.

The CDR3 nucleotides read TGCGCCAGCAGTCAATCGGGCAGCAATCAGCCCCAGCATTTT. This gives the protein CASSQSGSNQPQHF. The V gene is TRBV23-1, the J gene TRBJ1-5, with no clear D. TRBV23-1 is an ORF, and what it does is uncertain. This CDR3 region has 14 residues. Between the trimmed V and J ends, which lost 0 bases and 1 base, there was a span of 4 bases.

This clone was detected only once. The chain combines TRBV19 with TRBJ2-3; 12 positions match TRBD2. Germline CDR1 is LNHDA and CDR2 is SQIVND (reference sequence). The V segment lost 4 bases and the J segment 11 bases; nucleotides outside the gene matches: 10. CDR3 length: 15 residues. The CDR3 protein is CASSTSTSGRKEQYF. CDR3 in DNA: TGTGCCAGTAGTACTTCAACTAGCGGGAGGAAGGAGCAGTATTTT.

The chain is built from TRBV5-8 and TRBJ2-5; D uncertain. Germline-derived CDR1 and CDR2 are SGHTS and YDEGEE. The CDR3 contains 14 residues. V lost 4 bases to trimming and J lost 2 bases, with 12 bases between them. CDR3 in amino acids: CASSPGLAQETQYF. In DNA, the CDR3 is TGTGCCAGCAGCCCCGGGTTAGCACAAGAGACCCAGTACTTC.

In nucleotides, the CDR3 is TGTGCCAGCAGCTCCAGAACAGGGGACGACGAGCAGTACTTC. Its protein is CASSSRTGDDEQYF. The chain employs TRBV7-8 and TRBJ2-7; 7 bases line up with TRBD1. Trimming at V came to 4 bases and at J to 5 bases, leaving 8 bases not matched to a gene. Germline CDR1 SGHVS, CDR2 FQNEAQ. The CDR3 length is 14 residues.

This rearrangement joins TRBV18 to TRBJ1-1, with 8 positions matching TRBD1. Germline CDR1 KGHSH, CDR2 LQKENI. V dropped 1 base and J dropped 6; count of bases not matched to a gene: 1. The CDR3 runs 13 residues. The CDR3 DNA reads as TGTGCCAGCTCACCACGGGACAGGCCTGAAGCTTTCTTT. This encodes CASSPRDRPEAFF. Variable domain in full (rest from reference TRBV18 and TRBJ1-1): NAGVMQNPRHLVRRRGQEARLRCSPMKGHSHVYWYRQLPEEGLKFMVYLQKENIIDESGMPKERFSAEFPKEGPSILRIQQVVRGDSAAYFCASSPRDRPEAFFGQGTRLTVV.

The chain joins TRBV2 to TRBJ2-5; D is perhaps TRBD1 (6 bases). The CDR3 is 14 amino acids. The germline V gene encodes CDR1 SNHLY and CDR2 FYNNEI. The V and J ends lost 7 bases and 7 bases respectively, with 19 bases between them. CDR3 sequence (DNA): TGTGCCAGCATCCAGGACAGATCTATGGGGACCCAGTACTTC. This gives the protein CASIQDRSMGTQYF.

The rearrangement joins TRBV28 to TRBJ2-4; weak D call: TRBD2 (5 bases). The CDR3 has 14 residues. Germline V gene sequence: CDR1 MDHEN, CDR2 SYDVKM. V was pared by 1 base and J by 8 bases, with 12 bases between. CDR3 sequence (DNA): TGTGCCAGCAGTTTATCACCGGGATTGGACATTCAGTACTTC. This sequence encodes CASSLSPGLDIQYF. Using reference TRBV28 and TRBJ2-4 for the parts outside the CDR3, the full variable domain is DVKVTQSSRYLVKRTGEKVFLECVQDMDHENMFWYRQDPGLGLRLIYFSYDVKMKEKGDIPEGYSVSREKKERFSLILESASTNQTSMYLCASSLSPGLDIQYFGAGTRLSVL.

The chain couples TRBV5-1 to TRBJ2-3; 9 positions match TRBD2. This CDR3 region has 15 residues. CDR1 is SGHRS, CDR2 YFSETQ, per germline. V shed 3 bases and J 2 bases; nucleotides not matched to a gene: 4. CDR3: CASSSLAGTTDTQYF. The CDR3 coding sequence is TGCGCCAGCAGCTCCCTAGCGGGGACCACAGATACGCAGTATTTT. Combining the CDR3 with reference TRBV5-1 and TRBJ2-3 gives the whole variable domain KAGVTQTPRYLIKTRGQQVTLSCSPISGHRSVSWYQQTPGQGLQFLFEYFSETQRNKGNFPGRFSGRQFSNSRSEMNVSTLELGDSALYLCASSSLAGTTDTQYFGPGTRLTVL.

The genes are TRBV30 and TRBJ1-5; D might be TRBD1 (5 bases). The CDR3 sequence is 13 residues long. The V end was cut by 0 bases, the J end by 7 bases, with 10 bases between. Germline CDR1 is GTSNPN and CDR2 is SVGIG (reference sequence). CDR3 loop: CAWSVQEGQPQHF. The CDR3 region has the DNA TGTGCCTGGAGTGTACAGGAGGGACAGCCCCAGCATTTT.

The chain combines TRBV6-6 with TRBJ2-3; TRBD1 aligns across 12 bases. The V segment lost 4 bases and the J segment 2 bases; nucleotides outside the gene matches: 1. The germline CDR1 and CDR2 sequences are MNHNY and SVGAGI (reference sequence). CDR3 length equals 15 residues. CDR3 protein: CASSSGQGATDTQYF. The CDR3 nucleotides are TGTGCCAGCAGTTCGGGACAGGGGGCCACAGATACGCAGTATTTT.

The chain couples TRBV5-1 to TRBJ2-2; the D is unclear. The ends were cut back, 4 bases at V and 2 bases at J, with 6 bases in the middle. The CDR3 contains 13 residues. Germline loops: CDR1 SGHRS, CDR2 YFSETQ. The chain's CDR3 is CASSPGNTGELFF. In DNA form, the CDR3 reads TGCGCCAGCAGCCCGGGTAACACCGGGGAGCTGTTTTTT. Complete variable domain (other parts from reference TRBV5-1 and TRBJ2-2): KAGVTQTPRYLIKTRGQQVTLSCSPISGHRSVSWYQQTPGQGLQFLFEYFSETQRNKGNFPGRFSGRQFSNSRSEMNVSTLELGDSALYLCASSPGNTGELFFGEGSRLTVL.

This chain connects TRBV7-6 to TRBJ2-5, with D possibly matching TRBD2 (6 bases). Germline loops: CDR1 SGHVS, CDR2 FNYEAQ. This CDR3 contains 15 residues. Trimming pared 0 bases from V and 4 bases from J, leaving 12 bases between. The CDR3 protein is CASSLARGSGETQYF. In nucleotides, the CDR3 is TGTGCCAGCAGCTTAGCGCGTGGTAGCGGAGAGACCCAGTACTTC.

This chain connects TRBV28 to TRBJ1-2, with 12 bases that match TRBD1. Trimming took 3 bases from V and 4 from J; bases not matched to a gene: 3. Germline V gene data show CDR1 as MDHEN and CDR2 as SYDVKM. This CDR3 spans 15 amino acids. The DNA of the CDR3 is TGTGCCAGCAGTTTGGGACAGGGGGCCCGCTATGGCTACACCTTC. The encoded protein is CASSLGQGARYGYTF.

The V call is TRBV11-1, the J call TRBJ1-1; D is possibly TRBD1 (6 bases). Germline CDR1 and CDR2: SGHAT and FQDESV (reference sequence). V was pared by 5 bases and J by 2 bases, with 21 bases between. This CDR3 spans 17 amino acids. Written as DNA, the CDR3 is TGTGCCAGCAGCCATACGAGGGGGGGGACTTACAACACTGAAGCTTTCTTT. Protein sequence: CASSHTRGGTYNTEAFF.

V gene TRBV5-1 combines with J gene TRBJ2-1; TRBD2 agrees at 7 bases. The CDR3 sequence is 15 residues long. Trimming at V came to 5 bases and at J to 6 bases, leaving 11 bases not matched to a gene. The germline V gene has CDR1 SGHRS and CDR2 YFSETQ. CDR3 bases: TGCGCCAGCAGTTTGAGCGGGGAGGAATTCAATGAGCAGTTCTTC. It is translated as CASSLSGEEFNEQFF.

This chain uses TRBV20-1 with TRBJ2-7, with 9 bases lining up with TRBD1. Germline values: CDR1 DFQATT, CDR2 SNEGSKA (reference sequence). V dropped 6 bases and J dropped 5; count of bases not matched to a gene: 2. The CDR3 has 11 residues. For the CDR3, the DNA is TGCAGTGCAGACAGGGGGGACGAGCAGTACTTC. It is translated as CSADRGDEQYF.

The chain carries TRBV5-1 and TRBJ1-5, with D perhaps matching TRBD1 (6 bases). CDR1 and CDR2 from the germline V gene are SGHRS and YFSETQ. V gave up 4 bases and J gave up 0 bases, with 11 bases separating them. The CDR3 has 15 residues. The CDR3 sequence is CASSPRGGSNQPQHF. Written as DNA, the CDR3 is TGCGCCAGCAGCCCGAGAGGGGGTAGCAATCAGCCCCAGCATTTT. Using reference TRBV5-1 and TRBJ1-5 for the parts outside the CDR3, the full variable domain is KAGVTQTPRYLIKTRGQQVTLSCSPISGHRSVSWYQQTPGQGLQFLFEYFSETQRNKGNFPGRFSGRQFSNSRSEMNVSTLELGDSALYLCASSPRGGSNQPQHFGDGTRLSIL.

The V call is TRBV27, the J call TRBJ1-4, with D tentatively TRBD1 (5 bases). CDR1 and CDR2 (germline): MNHEY, SMNVEV (reference sequence). CDR3 length: 14 residues. V gave up 6 bases and J gave up 8 bases, with 16 bases separating them. Here the CDR3 reads CASRGLAGGEKLFF. Here the CDR3 DNA reads TGTGCCAGCAGGGGACTGGCCGGTGGCGAAAAACTGTTTTTT.

The rearrangement uses TRBV6-1 and TRBJ2-7; D is perhaps TRBD1 (6 bases). This CDR3 contains 13 residues. V was shortened by 10 bases and J by 9 bases, with 22 bases between the two germline ends. Germline loops: CDR1 MNHNS, CDR2 SASEGT. The DNA for the CDR3 is TGTGCCACCAAGACGTGGGACACCGGCGGGCAGTACTTC. Translated: CATKTWDTGGQYF.

This chain uses TRBV7-8 with TRBJ1-4; TRBD1 matches at 8 bases. V was clipped by 1 base and J by 8 bases; unmatched bases: 12. This CDR3 contains 17 residues. Germline CDR1 reads SGHVS; CDR2 reads FQNEAQ. The CDR3 region has the DNA TGTGCCAGCAGCTTAGTGTTCCGGACAGGGTTTAGGGAAAAACTGTTTTTT. Its protein product is CASSLVFRTGFREKLFF.